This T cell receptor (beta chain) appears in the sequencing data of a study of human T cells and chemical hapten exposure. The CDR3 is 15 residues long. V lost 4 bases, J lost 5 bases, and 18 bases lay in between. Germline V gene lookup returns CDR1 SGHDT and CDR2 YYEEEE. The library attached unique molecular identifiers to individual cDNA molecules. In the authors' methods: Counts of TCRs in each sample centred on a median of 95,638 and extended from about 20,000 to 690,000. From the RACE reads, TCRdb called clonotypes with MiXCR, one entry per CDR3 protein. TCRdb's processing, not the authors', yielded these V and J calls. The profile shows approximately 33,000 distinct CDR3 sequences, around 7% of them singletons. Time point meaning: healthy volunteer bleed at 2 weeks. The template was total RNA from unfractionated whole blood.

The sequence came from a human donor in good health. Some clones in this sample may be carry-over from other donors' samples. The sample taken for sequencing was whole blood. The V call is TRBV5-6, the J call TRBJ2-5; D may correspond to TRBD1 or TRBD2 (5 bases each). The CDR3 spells CASSRDGRSLETQYF. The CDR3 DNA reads TGTGCCAGCAGCCGGGACGGACGGAGCCTGGAGACCCAGTACTTC.